These 2 T cell receptor beta chains came from one sample sequenced in a study of Graves' ophthalmopathy and Graves' hyperthyroidism. Amplification of TCR beta CDR3 regions used RNA transcripts. The workflow started with a first-round RT-PCR run with HTBI primers and then moved on to a second-round multiplex PCR. TCRdb reprocessed the multiplex PCR reads with MiXCR, giving one entry per CDR3 protein. The data contain over a million distinct CDR3 sequences, about 40% of them singletons. Sequencing was carried out using peripheral blood or thyroid tissue (not recorded which). The receptors derive from an adult man with Graves' hyperthyroidism.

This clonotype was detected a few times. A read error may produce the germline difference seen at one junction end. The chain is built from TRBV7-9 and TRBJ1-2; no clear D. CDR1 and CDR2 from the germline V gene are SEHNR and FQNEAQ (reference sequence). This CDR3 region has 15 residues. The chain's CDR3 is CASSQDGAGPYGYTF. CDR3 nucleotide sequence: TGCGCCAGCAGCCAAGATGGTGCAGGCCCCTATGGCTACACCTTC.

This clonotype was observed a handful of times. V and J are TRBV7-2 and TRBJ2-5; D is undetermined. The CDR3 extends over 13 amino acids. V gave up 8 bases and J gave up 5 bases, with 15 bases separating them. The germline CDR1 and CDR2 sequences are SGHTA and FQGNSA. The CDR3 coding sequence is TGTGCCAGCTCCCCGGGCCAGCTGGAGACCCAGTACTTC. Its translation: CASSPGQLETQYF.